This entry describes one TCR beta chain. Its target is unknown. This CDR3 has 14 amino acids. The germline V gene has CDR1 SNHLY and CDR2 FYNNEI. V lost 1 base and J 11 bases, leaving 15 bases between the germline ends. This sample was taken from a study of cytomegalovirus exposure and HLA in healthy donors. Broader study findings: Later analysis placed DRB1 highest and HLA-C lowest in TCR association rates, which differed by HLA locus. There were 164 TCR beta chains listed as cytomegalovirus-associated. There were a few CMV-associated chains whose specificity for CMV antigens was confirmed in vitro.

A multiplex PCR was run with 60 Vbeta primers and 13 Jbeta primers. The method was immunoSEQ multiplex PCR; TCRdb's version includes in-frame clones alone and lacks a portion of them. The sample includes around 160,000 clones, around 73% of them seen just once. This receptor was taken from a male donor in good health and CMV-seronegative. The sample consisted of PBMCs. This chain uses TRBV2 with TRBJ1-5; D may be TRBD1 (6 bases). The CDR3 coding sequence is TGTGCCAGCAGTGAAGGAAGACAGGAGGCAGCCCAGCATTTT. Its protein is CASSEGRQEAAQHF.